Below are 8 T cell receptor beta chains sequenced from a single sample in a study of blood T cell repertoires in COVID-19 (dated by TCRdb to between 2020 and 2021). Library method: the immunoSEQ multiplex PCR assay. Entries here come from immuneACCESS through TCRdb and include only in-frame sequences with V and J called. Some clones fail to appear in such tables; in the studies checked, an unresolved V gene covers under half of the shortfall, and the cause of the remainder is unknown. Recorded for this sample are 180,000 or so clones; roughly 87% of them occurred a single time. In total, the top ten clones hold 9.5% to 12% of the sample. Specimen: PBMCs or T cells enriched from blood (not recorded which). These TCRs come from a man over 45 who had recovered from COVID-19.

This clone was counted once. The V and J genes are TRBV18 and TRBJ1-2, with D perhaps TRBD1 (6 bases). CDR3 length: 13 amino acids. Germline CDR1 is KGHSH and CDR2 is LQKENI. Trimming left V 2 bases short and J 6 bases short, with 10 bases between. The CDR3: CASSPTGWDGYTF. CDR3 coding DNA: TGTGCCAGCTCACCAACAGGGTGGGATGGCTACACCTTC.

This clone was detected only a few times. The chain links TRBV19 to TRBJ2-2, with 7 nucleotides matching TRBD1. The V and J ends lost 3 bases and 4 bases, in that order; junction bases with no gene match: 8. The length of the CDR3 is 16 residues. Germline V gives CDR1 LNHDA, CDR2 SQIVND (reference sequence). In nucleotides, the CDR3 is TGTGCCAGTAGTATTGTTCAGGGACAGAGCACCGGGGAGCTGTTTTTT. Translating gives CASSIVQGQSTGELFF.

The rearrangement joins TRBV7-9 to TRBJ2-1; 9 positions match TRBD2. Germline V gives CDR1 SEHNR, CDR2 FQNEAQ (reference sequence). The CDR3 spans 15 residues. V gave up 7 bases and J gave up 5 bases; unmatched junction bases: 9. In nucleotides, the CDR3 is TGTGCCAGCAACGGACGGGGACTAGCTGACAATGAGCAGTTCTTC. Translation gives CASNGRGLADNEQFF.

This rearrangement joins TRBV13 to TRBJ1-4; D unclear. CDR1 and CDR2 (germline): PRHDT, FYEKMQ (reference sequence). V gave up 5 bases and J gave up 8 bases, with 9 bases separating them. The CDR3 runs to 12 residues. The CDR3 DNA follows: TGTGCCAGCAGCCGCTTTACAGAAAAACTGTTTTTT. This codes for CASSRFTEKLFF.

V is TRBV5-1 and J is TRBJ2-5; D might be TRBD2 (6 bases). Looked up from germline, CDR1 is SGHRS and CDR2 is YFSETQ. The CDR3 is 15 amino acids. Trimming removed 4 bases from V and 2 bases from J, with 15 bases in between. For the CDR3, the DNA is TGCGCCAGCAGCGGCCGGAGGGGTCTTCAAGAGACCCAGTACTTC. Its translation: CASSGRRGLQETQYF. The whole variable domain, filled in from reference TRBV5-1 and TRBJ2-5, reads KAGVTQTPRYLIKTRGQQVTLSCSPISGHRSVSWYQQTPGQGLQFLFEYFSETQRNKGNFPGRFSGRQFSNSRSEMNVSTLELGDSALYLCASSGRRGLQETQYFGPGTRLLVL.

This clone has a handful of counts. J is TRBJ1-2 and V is TRBV5-6; 7 bases are a match to TRBD1. V dropped 5 bases and J dropped 4; count of bases not matched to a gene: 5. Germline values: CDR1 SGHDT, CDR2 YYEEEE. The CDR3 loop spans 13 amino acids. CDR3 amino acids: CASSQGGIYGYTF. DNA for the CDR3: TGTGCCAGCAGTCAGGGGGGCATCTATGGCTACACCTTC.

The chain links TRBV11-3 to TRBJ2-2, with a tentative D call TRBD2 (5 bases). Trimming took 4 bases from V and 6 from J, leaving 12 bases between them. Germline CDR1 and CDR2: SGHNT and YENEEA. The CDR3 covers 14 residues. CDR3 sequence (DNA): TGTGCCAGCAGCTCGGGGATGCTTGCCGGGGAGCTGTTTTTT. Its translation: CASSSGMLAGELFF.

The V gene is TRBV19, the J gene TRBJ2-2, with D possibly TRBD2 on 6 matching bases. The CDR3 loop spans 15 amino acids. Germline CDR1 LNHDA, CDR2 SQIVND (reference sequence). Trimming pared 3 bases from V and 6 bases from J, leaving 14 bases between. The CDR3 region is CASSITGGRSGELFF. The DNA for the CDR3 is TGTGCCAGTAGTATCACCGGGGGAAGATCCGGGGAGCTGTTTTTT.